This TCR beta chain was recovered during a study of CD8+CD57+ T cells in acquired aplastic anemia. In the study overall: Sorted cells (CD4+ and CD8+) yielded DNA amounts that averaged around 3.1 ug.

Notes on the study in general: Overlap between patients and controls comprised roughly 30 CD8+ CDR3 sequences.

The ends lost 5 bases at V and 5 bases at J; junction bases unmatched: 2. Germline V gives CDR1 DFQATT, CDR2 SNEGSKA (reference sequence). The CDR3 length is 12 residues. This clonotype was counted only a few times. Its antigen is currently unknown. TCR beta VDJ combinations and CDR3 sequences were profiled from genomic DNA. TCRdb reprocessed the reads via MiXCR and lists one record per CDR3 protein. The table lists around 250,000 distinct CDR3 sequences, 55% to 60% of them singletons. The source is a human donor with severe aplastic anemia or a healthy control (not recorded which). The sequenced sample was sorted CD4+, CD8+, or CD8+CD57+ T cells (not recorded which) from PBMCs. The chain joins TRBV20-1 to TRBJ2-2, with 7 bases lining up with TRBD1. The CDR3 sequence: CSALTGTGELFF. The CDR3 bases are TGCAGTGCTTTGACAGGGACCGGGGAGCTGTTTTTT.